The rows below give T cell receptor beta chains drawn from one sample of a study of blood T cells in healthy people across ages. TCRdb independently ran MiXCR on the 5' RACE reads; one entry per CDR3 protein. The data contain 1.5 million to 2 million distinct CDR3 sequences, 28% of them singletons. The sample comprised blood. The source of these receptors is a woman aged 25 to 39 in good health. Both conserved end residues are part of each CDR3. D genes are given only for firm matches. Clone size is stated in some rows and not others, as once, few, many or a class when expanded.

d_gene	v_gene	j_gene	abundance	len	CDR3aa	CDR3nt
NA	TRBV7-6	TRBJ2-5	NA	18	CASSNDPFGTHGRETQYF	TGTGCCAGCAGCAACGATCCTTTCGGGACCCACGGGCGGGAGACCCAGTACTTC
TRBD1	TRBV7-2	TRBJ2-7	NA	16	CASSPVPGTGSSEQYF	TGTGCCAGCAGCCCTGTCCCCGGGACAGGCTCGAGTGAGCAGTACTTC
NA	TRBV14	TRBJ2-3	few	13	CASSQVRTDTQYF	TGTGCCAGCAGCCAAGTACGGACAGATACGCAGTATTTT
NA	TRBV5-1	TRBJ2-3	NA	15	CAGSFPQGNSYEQYF	TGCGCCGGCAGCTTCCCCCAGGGGAACAGCTACGAGCAGTATTTC
TRBD2	TRBV19	TRBJ2-2	NA	13	CASSRAGVGELFF	TGTGCCAGTAGTCGAGCGGGGGTCGGGGAGCTGTTTTTT
NA	TRBV30	TRBJ2-7	NA	12	CAWSQDFYEQYF	TGTGCCTGGAGTCAAGACTTCTACGAGCAGTACTTC
NA	TRBV6-2/TRBV6-3	TRBJ2-4	NA	15	CASSYGTLQIREQYF	TGTGCCAGCAGTTACGGGACCCTCCAAATAAGAGAGCAGTACTTC
NA	TRBV7-9	TRBJ2-3	NA	15	CASSLGETRGDTQYF	TGTGCCAGCAGCTTAGGGGAGACTAGGGGGGATACGCAGTATTTT
NA	TRBV6-5	TRBJ1-1	few	13	CASERTLGTEAFF	TGTGCCAGCGAACGTACCTTGGGGACCGAAGCTTTCTTT
TRBD2	TRBV6-5	TRBJ2-1	NA	13	CASHGRAGREQFF	TGTGCCAGCCACGGGAGAGCGGGGCGGGAGCAGTTCTTC
NA	TRBV11-2	TRBJ1-1	NA	17	CASSLVQVRGWNTEAFF	TGTGCCAGCAGCTTAGTGCAGGTTCGCGGATGGAACACTGAAGCTTTCTTT
TRBD2	TRBV5-1	TRBJ2-5	NA	16	CASSSSFQRGQETQYF	TGCGCCAGCAGCTCGTCTTTCCAGCGGGGGCAAGAGACCCAGTACTTC
NA	TRBV10-3	TRBJ2-7	few	12	CAISERSYEQYF	TGTGCCATCAGTGAGCGATCCTACGAGCAGTACTTC
TRBD2	TRBV10-3	TRBJ2-7	NA	14	CAISPTSGVGEQYF	TGTGCCATCAGCCCGACTAGCGGAGTAGGCGAGCAGTACTTC
TRBD2	TRBV29-1	TRBJ2-3	NA	15	CSVVPGLAYPDTQYF	TGCAGCGTTGTACCGGGACTAGCGTACCCAGATACGCAGTATTTT
NA	TRBV5-1	TRBJ2-1	few	15	CASGTEQGTYNEQFF	TGCGCCAGCGGGACCGAACAGGGAACCTACAATGAGCAGTTCTTC
TRBD2	TRBV24-1	TRBJ2-3	NA	14	CATRLAGETDTQYF	TGTGCCACCAGACTAGCGGGGGAGACAGATACGCAGTATTTT
NA	TRBV5-1	TRBJ2-2	NA	13	CASSSRTTGELFF	TGCGCCAGCAGCTCTCGGACCACCGGGGAGCTGTTTTTT
NA	TRBV11-2	TRBJ2-1	many	12	CASSLAGTEQFF	TGTGCCAGCAGTTTGGCCGGGACAGAGCAGTTCTTC
NA	TRBV5-1	TRBJ1-1	few	12	CASQDGNTEAFF	TGCGCCAGCCAGGACGGGAACACTGAAGCTTTCTTT
TRBD1	TRBV19	TRBJ1-3	NA	16	CATRPWTGGVGNTIYF	TGTGCCACCCGACCATGGACAGGGGGAGTTGGAAACACCATATATTTT
NA	TRBV20-1	TRBJ2-1	NA	19	CSARIGILGVSRWDNEQFF	TGCAGTGCTAGAATCGGAATCTTAGGAGTTTCCCGCTGGGACAATGAGCAGTTCTTC
TRBD1	TRBV18	TRBJ1-2	NA	14	CASSPQGTGNGYTF	TGTGCCAGCTCACCACAAGGGACAGGGAATGGCTACACCTTC
NA	TRBV6-6	TRBJ2-3	NA	15	CASRRGLLGPDTQYF	TGTGCCAGCAGACGGGGGTTATTAGGGCCAGATACGCAGTATTTT
NA	TRBV20-1	TRBJ2-5	NA	13	CSAYSGGEETQYF	TGCAGTGCTTACAGCGGAGGGGAAGAGACCCAGTACTTC
NA	TRBV7-2	TRBJ2-1	NA	11	CAGSDYNEQFF	TGTGCCGGCAGCGACTACAATGAGCAGTTCTTC
NA	TRBV12-5	TRBJ1-3	NA	13	CVSGLHPGNTIYF	TGTGTTAGTGGTTTGCATCCTGGAAACACCATATATTTT
TRBD2	TRBV28	TRBJ2-7	NA	18	CASSSPGLAGSRSYEQYF	TGTGCCAGCAGTTCACCGGGACTAGCGGGAAGTCGCTCCTACGAGCAGTACTTC
TRBD2	TRBV20-1	TRBJ2-5	few	16	CSARRGAGGPQETQYF	TGCAGTGCTAGGCGGGGAGCGGGGGGTCCCCAAGAGACCCAGTACTTC
TRBD2	TRBV20-1	TRBJ2-5	few	15	CSARDISSGSETQYF	TGCAGTGCTAGAGATATATCTAGCGGGAGCGAGACCCAGTACTTC
NA	TRBV20-1	TRBJ2-5	many	15	CSAPPRGRGGETQYF	TGCAGTGCTCCACCCCGTGGCAGGGGTGGAGAGACCCAGTACTTC
TRBD2	TRBV29-1	TRBJ2-5	NA	13	CSKGLAGGETQYF	TGCAGCAAAGGGCTAGCGGGAGGGGAGACCCAGTACTTC
TRBD1	TRBV7-2	TRBJ1-2	NA	18	CASSLGLGGGQGYYGYTF	TGTGCCAGCAGCTTAGGCTTGGGAGGGGGACAGGGATATTATGGCTACACCTTC
TRBD1	TRBV28	TRBJ2-7	NA	14	CASRGTVISYGQYF	TGTGCCAGCAGAGGGACAGTGATCTCCTACGGGCAGTACTTC
TRBD1	TRBV3-1	TRBJ1-2	once	14	CASSLQGTTYGYTF	TGTGCCAGCAGCTTACAGGGGACAACCTATGGCTACACCTTC
NA	TRBV15	TRBJ1-1	NA	14	CATSTVFSNTETFF	TGTGCCACCAGCACTGTCTTCTCGAACACTGAAACTTTCTTT
TRBD2	TRBV27	TRBJ2-5	NA	14	CASSSLAGGLEQYF	TGTGCCAGCAGTAGCCTAGCGGGGGGCCTTGAGCAGTACTTC
NA	TRBV20-1	TRBJ2-7	many	16	CSARPREASSSYEQYF	TGCAGTGCTAGACCACGAGAGGCCTCAAGCTCCTACGAGCAGTACTTC
NA	TRBV3-1	TRBJ2-7	few	14	CASSQGGGKGEQYF	TGTGCCAGCAGCCAGGGTGGGGGGAAGGGGGAGCAGTACTTC
TRBD2	TRBV20-1	TRBJ2-7	few	14	CSARAQREGNEQYF	TGCAGTGCTAGAGCCCAGCGGGAGGGAAACGAGCAGTACTTC
NA	TRBV6-2/TRBV6-3	TRBJ1-1	NA	15	CASSYSLRMNTEAFF	TGTGCCAGCAGTTACTCGCTTCGAATGAACACTGAAGCTTTCTTT
TRBD2	TRBV28	TRBJ2-1	NA	15	CASSLRSGGSNEQFF	TGTGCCAGCAGTCTTCGTAGCGGGGGGAGCAATGAGCAGTTCTTC
TRBD1	TRBV20-1	TRBJ2-5	many	13	CSASRTGAETQYF	TGCAGTGCTTCGCGGACAGGGGCAGAGACCCAGTACTTC
NA	TRBV20-1	TRBJ2-5	NA	13	CSAKVGGQETQYF	TGCAGTGCTAAGGTTGGCGGCCAAGAGACCCAGTACTTC
NA	TRBV18	TRBJ1-1	few	15	CASSPRPGANTEAFF	TGTGCCAGCTCACCCCGGCCTGGGGCCAACACTGAAGCTTTCTTT
NA	TRBV7-3	TRBJ2-3	NA	16	CASSAGQSISTDTQYF	TGTGCCAGCAGCGCCGGACAGTCAATCTCGACAGATACGCAGTATTTT